Presented here are 25 T cell receptor beta chains from one specimen sequenced in a study of beta chain features in type 1 diabetes. Study results and caveats: Within each of all four CD4+ subsets, Type 1 diabetes patients had TCRB CDR3s that were moderately but significantly shorter.

Every isolated RNA sample was fully reverse transcribed, so sequencing captured expressed TCRB transcripts. The data were produced by immunoSEQ multiplex PCR, yet TCRdb's version contains in-frame clones alone and is incomplete. The repertoire consists of some 45,000 clones, with approximately 70% occurring once and the leading ten covering less than 2.5%. No cognate antigen is known for these TCRs. The sequencing input was Tregs from blood. The receptors stem from a young woman with type 1 diabetes.

The genes are TRBV7-2 and TRBJ2-7, with 8 bases fitting TRBD2. Losses at the gene ends were 1 base for V and 1 base for J; bases not matched to a gene: 3. The length of the CDR3 is 15 residues. Germline CDR1 SGHTA, CDR2 FQGNSA. CDR3 bases: TGTGCCAGCAGCTTAGGGGCGGGAGGATCCTACGAGCAGTACTTC. It translates to CASSLGAGGSYEQYF.

The rearrangement uses TRBV6-1 and TRBJ1-1, with a possible D match to TRBD1 (5 bases). Germline V gives CDR1 MNHNS, CDR2 SASEGT. The CDR3 extends over 15 amino acids. Deletions cut 1 base from V and 5 bases from J, with 14 bases between. The CDR3 here is CASSEVGMGHTEAFF. The CDR3 coding sequence is TGTGCCAGCAGTGAAGTGGGGATGGGGCATACTGAAGCTTTCTTT.

This rearrangement joins TRBV6-6 to TRBJ2-2, with a possible D match to TRBD2 (7 bases). V was shortened by 6 bases and J by 4 bases, with 18 bases between the two germline ends. The CDR3 contains 16 residues. The germline V gene has CDR1 MNHNY and CDR2 SVGAGI (reference sequence). CDR3 region: CASSNTGRGSTGELFF. CDR3 in DNA: TGTGCCAGCAGCAATACAGGGAGGGGAAGCACCGGGGAGCTGTTTTTT.

The rearrangement joins TRBV30 to TRBJ2-3, with 8 bases matching TRBD2. CDR3 length: 19 residues. Germline trimming cut 5 bases from V and 5 bases from J; bases unmatched to any gene: 24. CDR1 is GTSNPN, CDR2 SVGIG, per germline (reference sequence). CDR3: CAWAGTSRMSYYSQDTQYF. CDR3 sequence (DNA): TGTGCCTGGGCCGGGACTAGTCGGATGTCCTACTATTCTCAAGATACGCAGTATTTT.

The chain couples TRBV2 to TRBJ1-1; 10 bases fit TRBD1. V gave up 6 bases and J gave up 4 bases; unmatched junction bases: 5. Germline CDR1 SNHLY, CDR2 FYNNEI. CDR3 length: 14 amino acids. The CDR3 loop reads CASSTGQGVTEAFF. CDR3 DNA sequence: TGTGCCAGCAGCACCGGACAGGGGGTCACTGAAGCTTTCTTT. Looking up the rest from reference TRBV2 and TRBJ1-1 gives the full variable domain: EPEVTQTPSHQVTQMGQEVILRCVPISNHLYFYWYRQILGQKVEFLVSFYNNEISEKSEIFDDQFSVERPDGSNFTLKIRSTKLEDSAMYFCASSTGQGVTEAFFGQGTRLTVV.

The CDR3 sequence is CASSQVSAKNIQYF. The DNA for the CDR3 is TGCGCCAGCAGCCAAGTATCTGCCAAAAACATTCAGTACTTC. The chain joins TRBV4-1 to TRBJ2-4; D is undetermined. Germline CDR1 MGHRA, CDR2 YSYEKL. CDR3 length: 14 amino acids. V was trimmed by 1 base and J by 1 base, leaving 5 bases between them.

The chain is built from TRBV18 and TRBJ1-3; 8 positions match TRBD1. Germline loops: CDR1 KGHSH, CDR2 LQKENI. The CDR3 runs 19 residues. The V segment lost 3 bases and the J segment 0 bases; nucleotides outside the gene matches: 13. In DNA, the CDR3 is TGTGCCAGCTCACCCCATACTGGGACAGGCATCACCTCTGGAAACACCATATATTTT. This translates into CASSPHTGTGITSGNTIYF.

The chain is built from TRBV19 and TRBJ1-1; 8 nucleotides align to TRBD1. V lost 3 bases to trimming and J lost 0 bases; unmatched junction nucleotides: 3. Per the germline V gene, CDR1 is LNHDA and CDR2 is SQIVND (reference sequence). The CDR3 has 15 residues. This CDR3 is CASSMGQVLNTEAFF. The CDR3 coding sequence is TGTGCCAGTAGTATGGGACAGGTTTTGAACACTGAAGCTTTCTTT. The whole variable domain, remainder taken from reference TRBV19 and TRBJ1-1, is DGGITQSPKYLFRKEGQNVTLSCEQNLNHDAMYWYRQDPGQGLRLIYYSQIVNDFQKGDIAEGYSVSREKKESFPLTVTSAQKNPTAFYLCASSMGQVLNTEAFFGQGTRLTVV.

The chain has TRBV5-5 and TRBJ2-5; TRBD1 matches 9 bases. CDR1 is SGHKS and CDR2 is YYEKEE in the germline V gene (reference sequence). V shed 1 base, J shed 5 bases, and the junction held 3 bases outside the gene matches. CDR3 length: 14 amino acids. CDR3 region: CASSLYGTGETQYF. CDR3 DNA sequence: TGTGCCAGCAGCTTGTATGGGACAGGGGAGACCCAGTACTTC.

The chain joins TRBV5-1 to TRBJ2-1, with a possible D match to TRBD2 (6 bases). V was clipped by 4 bases and J by 5 bases, with 19 bases between them. Looked up from germline, CDR1 is SGHRS and CDR2 is YFSETQ. The CDR3 runs to 16 residues. CDR3 protein: CASSTRLGSGDNEQFF. As DNA, the CDR3 is TGCGCCAGCAGCACACGACTAGGAAGTGGGGACAATGAGCAGTTCTTC. Supplemented by reference TRBV5-1 and TRBJ2-1, the full variable domain reads KAGVTQTPRYLIKTRGQQVTLSCSPISGHRSVSWYQQTPGQGLQFLFEYFSETQRNKGNFPGRFSGRQFSNSRSEMNVSTLELGDSALYLCASSTRLGSGDNEQFFGPGTRLTVL.

V and J are TRBV5-8 and TRBJ2-4; no clear D gene. V was shortened by 1 base and J by 0 bases, with 8 bases between the two germline ends. This CDR3 spans 15 amino acids. CDR1 SGHTS and CDR2 YDEGEE come from the germline V gene. CDR3 nucleotides: TGTGCCAGCAGCTTGCGTATTCTAGCCAAAAACATTCAGTACTTC. Residues: CASSLRILAKNIQYF.

V is TRBV6-5 and J is TRBJ2-7; maybe TRBD1 (6 bases). V lost 6 bases and J lost 3, with 15 bases in between. Germline CDR1 reads MNHEY; CDR2 reads SVGAGI. The CDR3 is 14 residues long. The CDR3 region is CASRSYRVLYEQYF. CDR3 coding DNA: TGTGCCAGCAGATCATACAGGGTTCTCTACGAGCAGTACTTC.

The V gene is TRBV7-2, the J gene TRBJ2-7; no clear D gene. Trimming left V 2 bases short and J 3 bases short, with 14 bases between. Germline V gives CDR1 SGHTA, CDR2 FQGNSA. This CDR3 is 15 amino acids long. The CDR3 sequence is CASSLFRSSFYEQYF. CDR3 sequence (DNA): TGTGCCAGCAGCTTATTCCGTAGCAGCTTCTACGAGCAGTACTTC.

The genes are TRBV7-2 and TRBJ2-3, with 9 bases matching TRBD2. The CDR3 spans 16 residues. V dropped 4 bases and J dropped 8; count of bases not matched to a gene: 13. The germline gives CDR1 SGHTA, CDR2 FQGNSA. The CDR3 loop is CASSWRSRGGLGTQYF. The CDR3 DNA reads as TGTGCCAGCAGCTGGAGGTCGCGGGGGGGTCTCGGTACGCAGTATTTT.

By share, this clone counts as medium-sized. The chain uses TRBV6-5 and TRBJ1-1, with 7 bases aligning to TRBD1. This CDR3 region has 15 residues. The germline V gene has CDR1 MNHEY and CDR2 SVGAGI. V lost 7 bases to trimming and J lost 2 bases; unmatched junction nucleotides: 10. The CDR3 coding sequence is TGTGCCAGCACCCCAGGGGGACACCTCAACACTGAAGCTTTCTTT. It translates to CASTPGGHLNTEAFF.

This clone was detected once. This sequence joins TRBV29-1 and TRBJ2-7, with 7 bases lining up with TRBD1. CDR1 is SQVTM, CDR2 ANQGSEA, per germline. This CDR3 region has 13 residues. After removal of 7 bases from V and 1 base from J, the junction contained 7 bases not matched to a gene. The CDR3 region is CSGSWTGSYEQYF. Here the CDR3 DNA reads TGCAGCGGGTCTTGGACAGGATCCTACGAGCAGTACTTC.

This clone has a handful of counts. This chain links TRBV7-2 with TRBJ1-2; TRBD1 matches 7 bases. V shed 5 bases, J shed 11 bases, and the junction held 8 bases outside the gene matches. Germline loops: CDR1 SGHTA, CDR2 FQGNSA. The CDR3 consists of 12 residues. The CDR3 is CASSADRVGYTF. In DNA form, the CDR3 reads TGTGCCAGCAGCGCCGACAGGGTCGGGTACACCTTC.

V and J are TRBV19 and TRBJ2-7; D is perhaps TRBD1 (5 bases). Germline CDR1 LNHDA, CDR2 SQIVND (reference sequence). V dropped 4 bases and J dropped 4 bases, with 8 bases sitting between them. The CDR3 is 12 amino acids. The CDR3 is CASSTSGYEQYF. CDR3 DNA sequence: TGTGCCAGTAGTACCTCAGGGTACGAGCAGTACTTC. Using reference TRBV19 and TRBJ2-7 for the parts outside the CDR3, the full variable domain is DGGITQSPKYLFRKEGQNVTLSCEQNLNHDAMYWYRQDPGQGLRLIYYSQIVNDFQKGDIAEGYSVSREKKESFPLTVTSAQKNPTAFYLCASSTSGYEQYFGPGTRLTVT.

This chain connects TRBV7-6 to TRBJ2-3, with 7 bases identical to TRBD2. Germline assignment: CDR1 SGHVS and CDR2 FNYEAQ. CDR3 length equals 14 residues. V gave up 3 bases and J gave up 1 base; unmatched junction bases: 1. CDR3 coding DNA: TGTGCCAGCAGCTTTCTAGCGGGCACAGATACGCAGTATTTT. Protein sequence: CASSFLAGTDTQYF. Variable domain in full (rest from reference TRBV7-6 and TRBJ2-3): GAGVSQSPRYKVTKRGQDVALRCDPISGHVSLYWYRQALGQGPEFLTYFNYEAQQDKSGLPNDRFSAERPEGSISTLTIQRTEQRDSAMYRCASSFLAGTDTQYFGPGTRLTVL.

The chain joins TRBV28 to TRBJ1-4; TRBD1 agrees at 7 bases. V trimming: 6 bases; J trimming: 7 bases; junction bases outside the gene matches: 11. The CDR3 spans 15 residues. Germline CDR1 and CDR2: MDHEN and SYDVKM. The CDR3 DNA is TGTGCCAGCAGCCCCCCCGGGGACAGCACTGAAAAACTGTTTTTT. Encoded protein: CASSPPGDSTEKLFF.

V is TRBV2 and J is TRBJ2-6; D may be TRBD1 (6 bases). Trimming pared 4 bases from V and 2 bases from J, leaving 9 bases between. The V gene's germline CDR1 is SNHLY and CDR2 FYNNEI. There are 15 residues in the CDR3. Written as DNA, the CDR3 is TGTGCCAGCAGTGGTGGGGGCCCTGGGGCCAACGTCCTGACTTTC. Its translation: CASSGGGPGANVLTF. The full variable domain, in which reference TRBV2 and TRBJ2-6 provide the parts outside the CDR3, is EPEVTQTPSHQVTQMGQEVILRCVPISNHLYFYWYRQILGQKVEFLVSFYNNEISEKSEIFDDQFSVERPDGSNFTLKIRSTKLEDSAMYFCASSGGGPGANVLTFGAGSRLTVL.

The J gene is TRBJ1-2, the V gene TRBV18, with D unresolved. Germline V gene lookup returns CDR1 KGHSH and CDR2 LQKENI. The CDR3 totals 14 residues. Trimming left V 1 base short and J 8 bases short, with 14 bases between. The CDR3 DNA sequence: TGTGCCAGCTCACCACGTAACGAGGGCGGCGGCTACACCTTC. It translates to CASSPRNEGGGYTF.

The V call is TRBV7-2, the J call TRBJ2-3, with TRBD2 as a possible D gene (6 bases). This CDR3 is 14 amino acids long. V lost 4 bases and J lost 0, with 8 bases in between. Germline V lookup: CDR1 SGHTA, CDR2 FQGNSA. CDR3 DNA: TGTGCCAGCAGCTGGGACTCTAGCACAGATACGCAGTATTTT. Translation gives CASSWDSSTDTQYF.

The chain recombines TRBV5-1 with TRBJ1-1; no firm D call. CDR1 and CDR2 from the germline V gene are SGHRS and YFSETQ. The CDR3 covers 13 residues. V lost 4 bases, J lost 2 bases, and 9 bases lay in between. Here the CDR3 DNA reads TGCGCCAGCAGCGTGGACGGTAACACTGAAGCTTTCTTT. It specifies CASSVDGNTEAFF.

The chain joins TRBV30 to TRBJ1-3; no clear D. Between the trimmed V and J ends, which lost 3 bases and 1 base, there was a span of 10 bases. CDR1 is GTSNPN and CDR2 is SVGIG in the germline V gene (reference sequence). The CDR3 is 14 amino acids. The CDR3 DNA reads TGTGCCTGGAGCCAGTCGAGGTCTGGAAACACCATATATTTT. This encodes CAWSQSRSGNTIYF.